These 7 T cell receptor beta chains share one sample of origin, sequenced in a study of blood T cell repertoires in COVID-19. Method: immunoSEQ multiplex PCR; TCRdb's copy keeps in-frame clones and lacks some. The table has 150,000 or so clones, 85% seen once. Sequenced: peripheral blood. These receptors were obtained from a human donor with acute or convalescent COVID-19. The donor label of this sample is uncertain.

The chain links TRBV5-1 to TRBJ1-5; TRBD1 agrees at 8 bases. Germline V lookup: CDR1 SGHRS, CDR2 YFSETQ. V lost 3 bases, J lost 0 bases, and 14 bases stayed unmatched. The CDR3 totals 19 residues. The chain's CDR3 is CASSCRTGHRVYSNQPQHF. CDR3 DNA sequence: TGCGCCAGCAGCTGCCGGACAGGGCATCGGGTATATAGCAATCAGCCCCAGCATTTT.

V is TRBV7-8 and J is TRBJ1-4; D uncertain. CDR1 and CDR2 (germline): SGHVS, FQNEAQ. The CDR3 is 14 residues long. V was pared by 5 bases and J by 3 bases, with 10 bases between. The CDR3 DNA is TGTGCCAGCAGCCGGAGTCTTGCTAATGAAAAACTGTTTTTT. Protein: CASSRSLANEKLFF.

CDR3 sequence: CASSFIAGGWSEQFF. The CDR3 DNA reads as TGTGCCAGCAGCTTTATAGCGGGGGGGTGGAGTGAGCAGTTCTTC. The chain couples TRBV11-3 to TRBJ2-1; 11 bases are shared with TRBD2. The CDR3 length is 15 residues. V dropped 3 bases and J dropped 9; count of bases not matched to a gene: 7. The germline V gene encodes CDR1 SGHNT and CDR2 YENEEA.

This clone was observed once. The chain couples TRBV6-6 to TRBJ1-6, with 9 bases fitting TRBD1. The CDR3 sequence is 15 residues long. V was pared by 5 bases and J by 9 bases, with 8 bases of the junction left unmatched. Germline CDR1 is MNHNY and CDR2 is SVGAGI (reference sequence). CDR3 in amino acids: CASSQLTGGSSPLHF. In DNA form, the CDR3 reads TGTGCCAGCAGTCAATTGACAGGGGGAAGTTCACCCCTCCACTTT.

In nucleotides, the CDR3 is TGTGCCAGCAGTTACTTGGGCCCCACAAGGCCCGGTAGTACTGAAGCTTTCTTT. It specifies CASSYLGPTRPGSTEAFF. V and J are TRBV6-2 or TRBV6-3 and TRBJ1-1; D ambiguous. Germline loops: CDR1 MNHEY, CDR2 SVGEGT. The V and J ends lost 1 base and 5 bases respectively, with 23 bases between them. This CDR3 contains 18 residues.

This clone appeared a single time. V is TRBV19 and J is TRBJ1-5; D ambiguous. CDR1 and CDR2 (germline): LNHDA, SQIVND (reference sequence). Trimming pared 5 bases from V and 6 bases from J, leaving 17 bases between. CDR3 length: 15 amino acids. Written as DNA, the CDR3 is TGTGCCAGTAGTGAGCCCCCGAGAGGCGGTCAGCCCCAGCATTTT. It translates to CASSEPPRGGQPQHF.

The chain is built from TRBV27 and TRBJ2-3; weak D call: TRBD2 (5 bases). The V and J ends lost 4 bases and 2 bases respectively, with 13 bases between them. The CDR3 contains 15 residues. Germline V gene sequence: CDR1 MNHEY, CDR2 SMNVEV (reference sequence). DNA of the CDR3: TGTGCCAGCAGTTGGTCCATGGGAGTCACAGATACGCAGTATTTT. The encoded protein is CASSWSMGVTDTQYF.